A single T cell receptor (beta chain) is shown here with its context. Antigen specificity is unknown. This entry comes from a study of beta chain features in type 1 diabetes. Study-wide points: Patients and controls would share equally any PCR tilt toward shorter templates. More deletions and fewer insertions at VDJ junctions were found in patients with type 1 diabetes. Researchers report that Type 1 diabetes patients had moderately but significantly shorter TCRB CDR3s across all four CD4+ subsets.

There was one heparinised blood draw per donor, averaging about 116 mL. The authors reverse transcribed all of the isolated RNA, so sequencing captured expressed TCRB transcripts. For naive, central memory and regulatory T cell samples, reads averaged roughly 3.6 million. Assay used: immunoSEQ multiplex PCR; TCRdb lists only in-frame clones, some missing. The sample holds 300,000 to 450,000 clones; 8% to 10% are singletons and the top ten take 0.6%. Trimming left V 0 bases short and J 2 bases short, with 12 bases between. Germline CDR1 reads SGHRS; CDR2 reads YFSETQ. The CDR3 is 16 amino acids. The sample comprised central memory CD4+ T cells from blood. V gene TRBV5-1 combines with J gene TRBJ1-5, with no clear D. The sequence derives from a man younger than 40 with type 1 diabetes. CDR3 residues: CASSLGAGGGNQPQHF. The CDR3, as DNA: TGCGCCAGCAGCTTGGGGGCAGGCGGGGGCAATCAGCCCCAGCATTTT.